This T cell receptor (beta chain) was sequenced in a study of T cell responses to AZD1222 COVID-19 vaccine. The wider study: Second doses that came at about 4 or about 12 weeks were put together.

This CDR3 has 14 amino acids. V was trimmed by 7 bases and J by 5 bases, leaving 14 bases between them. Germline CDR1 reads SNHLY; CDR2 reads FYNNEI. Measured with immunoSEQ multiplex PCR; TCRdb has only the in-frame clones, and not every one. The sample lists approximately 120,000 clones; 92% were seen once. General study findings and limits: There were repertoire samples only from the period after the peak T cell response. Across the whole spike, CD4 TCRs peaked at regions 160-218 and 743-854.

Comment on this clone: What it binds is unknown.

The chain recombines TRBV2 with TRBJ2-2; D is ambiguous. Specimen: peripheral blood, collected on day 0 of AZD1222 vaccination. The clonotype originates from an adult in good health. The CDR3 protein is CASNSPLNTGELFF. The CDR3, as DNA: TGTGCCAGCAATAGTCCGTTAAATACCGGGGAGCTGTTTTTT.